Each of the 8 T cell receptor beta chains below was sequenced from the same sample in a study of T cell repertoires in cytomegalovirus infection. TCRdb analysed the reads with MiXCR anew, one entry per CDR3 protein. The sample has 450,000 to 550,000 distinct CDR3 sequences; about 15% are singletons. The specimen was CD8+ T cells from PBMCs. The origin of the receptors is a human donor in good health (CMV status not recorded). Some clones in this sample may be carry-over from other donors' samples.

This clonotype showed up many times. This chain uses TRBV7-3 with TRBJ2-1, with D perhaps TRBD1 (6 bases). Germline CDR1 and CDR2: SGHTA and FQGTGA. The CDR3 consists of 15 residues. Trimming removed 1 base from V and 5 bases from J, with 12 bases in between. The CDR3 coding sequence is TGTGCCAGCAGCTTAAATGGGGGCCGGAACAATGAGCAGTTCTTC. Its protein is CASSLNGGRNNEQFF.

This clonotype was seen only a few times. The chain couples TRBV20-1 to TRBJ2-5, with 8 nucleotides matching TRBD2. CDR1 is DFQATT and CDR2 is SNEGSKA in the germline V gene (reference sequence). The V segment lost 3 bases and the J segment 3 bases; nucleotides outside the gene matches: 3. This CDR3 has 13 residues. The CDR3 DNA is TGCAGTGCTAGGGGACTAGGAGAAGAGACCCAGTACTTC. It encodes CSARGLGEETQYF.

A note on this clonotype: With a much larger clone just one base away, this may be a read error. The V and J genes are TRBV27 and TRBJ2-5; the match to TRBD2 covers 7 bases. Trimming took 9 bases from V and 5 from J; bases not matched to a gene: 15. Per germline, CDR1 MNHEY and CDR2 SMNVEV (reference sequence). The CDR3 has 15 amino acids. The CDR3 DNA follows: TGTGCCAGAAGTCCCTCCGGGGGGAGTCGGGAGACCCAGTACTTC. Translated, it gives CARSPSGGSRETQYF.

This clonotype has a handful of counts. This chain uses TRBV19 with TRBJ2-6, with D perhaps TRBD2 (6 bases). The length of the CDR3 is 15 residues. Germline values: CDR1 LNHDA, CDR2 SQIVND (reference sequence). Trimming took off 3 bases at V and 2 bases at J, with 8 bases between the two ends. The CDR3 DNA reads TGTGCCAGTAGTATGGCGGGGACTGGGGCCAACGTCCTGACTTTC. It specifies CASSMAGTGANVLTF. Complete variable domain (other parts from reference TRBV19 and TRBJ2-6): DGGITQSPKYLFRKEGQNVTLSCEQNLNHDAMYWYRQDPGQGLRLIYYSQIVNDFQKGDIAEGYSVSREKKESFPLTVTSAQKNPTAFYLCASSMAGTGANVLTFGAGSRLTVL.

V gene TRBV19 combines with J gene TRBJ2-2; the D gene is possibly TRBD2 (6 bases). This CDR3 has 15 amino acids. Trimming pared 7 bases from V and 6 bases from J, leaving 18 bases between. The germline CDR1 and CDR2 sequences are LNHDA and SQIVND (reference sequence). This CDR3 is CASMVGGPTSGELFF. CDR3 nucleotide sequence: TGTGCCAGTATGGTGGGGGGTCCAACCTCCGGGGAGCTGTTTTTT.

This clonotype was recorded many times. The chain joins TRBV7-3 to TRBJ2-1, with TRBD2 matching 10 bases. CDR1 is SGHTA and CDR2 is FQGTGA in the germline V gene. The CDR3 has 15 amino acids. Trimming removed 3 bases from V and 7 bases from J; junction bases left unmatched: 6. The CDR3 nucleotides are TGTGCCAGCAGCTTCGGGACTAGCGCCAGTAATGAGCAGTTCTTC. It encodes CASSFGTSASNEQFF.

There are many counts of this clonotype. The rearrangement joins TRBV7-6 to TRBJ2-3; perhaps TRBD2 as D (6 bases). V lost 3 bases to trimming and J lost 6 bases, with 16 bases between them. CDR3 size: 15 residues. Germline assignment: CDR1 SGHVS and CDR2 FNYEAQ. Here the CDR3 reads CASSLGLAPVDTQYF. DNA of the CDR3: TGTGCCAGCAGCTTGGGCCTAGCGCCTGTCGATACGCAGTATTTT.

This clonotype was detected only a few times. J is TRBJ2-3 and V is TRBV24-1, with 11 bases that match TRBD2. The germline gives CDR1 KGHDR, CDR2 SFDVKD. The CDR3 totals 16 residues. V dropped 5 bases and J dropped 5; count of bases not matched to a gene: 8. CDR3 DNA: TGTGCCACCAGTGGGGGACTAGCGGCTGGTAGAGATACGCAGTATTTT. The encoded protein is CATSGGLAAGRDTQYF.